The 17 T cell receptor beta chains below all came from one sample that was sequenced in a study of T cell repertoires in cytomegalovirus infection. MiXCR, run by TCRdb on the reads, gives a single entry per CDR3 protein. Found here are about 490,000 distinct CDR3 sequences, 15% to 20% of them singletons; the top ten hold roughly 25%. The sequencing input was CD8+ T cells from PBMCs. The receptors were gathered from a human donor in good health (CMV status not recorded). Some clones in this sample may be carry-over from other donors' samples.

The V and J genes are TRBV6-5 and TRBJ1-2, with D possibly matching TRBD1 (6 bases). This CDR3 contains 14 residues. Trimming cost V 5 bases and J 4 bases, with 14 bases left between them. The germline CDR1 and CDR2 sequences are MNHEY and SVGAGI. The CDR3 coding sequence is TGTGCCAGCAGTACACGACAGGTCCTCTATGGCTACACCTTC. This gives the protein CASSTRQVLYGYTF.

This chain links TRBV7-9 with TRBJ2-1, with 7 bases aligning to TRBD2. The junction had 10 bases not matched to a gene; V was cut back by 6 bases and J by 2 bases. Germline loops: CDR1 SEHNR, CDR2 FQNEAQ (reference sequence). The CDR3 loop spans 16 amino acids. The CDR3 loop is CASSYRTAGAYNEQFF. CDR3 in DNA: TGTGCCAGCAGTTACCGGACGGCGGGGGCCTACAATGAGCAGTTCTTC.

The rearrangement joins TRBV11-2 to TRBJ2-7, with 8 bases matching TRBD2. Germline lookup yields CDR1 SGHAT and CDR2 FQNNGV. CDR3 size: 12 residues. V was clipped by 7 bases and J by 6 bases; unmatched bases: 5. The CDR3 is CASKSGGLEQYF. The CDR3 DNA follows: TGTGCCAGCAAATCGGGGGGGCTCGAGCAGTACTTC. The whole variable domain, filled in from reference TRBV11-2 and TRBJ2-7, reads EAGVAQSPRYKIIEKRQSVAFWCNPISGHATLYWYQQILGQGPKLLIQFQNNGVVDDSQLPKDRFSAERLKGVDSTLKIQPAKLEDSAVYLCASKSGGLEQYFGPGTRLTVT.

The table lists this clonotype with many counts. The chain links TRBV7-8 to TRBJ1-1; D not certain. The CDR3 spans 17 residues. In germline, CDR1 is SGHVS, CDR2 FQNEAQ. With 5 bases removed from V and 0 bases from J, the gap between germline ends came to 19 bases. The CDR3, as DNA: TGTGCCAGCAGCCCGTCAGAAGGTCGGCAGTTGAACACTGAAGCTTTCTTT. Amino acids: CASSPSEGRQLNTEAFF.

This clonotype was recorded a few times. CDR3 residues: CASSGGFSYEQYF. For the CDR3, the DNA is TGTGCCAGTAGTGGGGGATTCTCCTACGAGCAGTACTTC. V is TRBV19 and J is TRBJ2-7, with D perhaps being TRBD1 or TRBD2 (5 bases each). Trimming left V 5 bases short and J 0 bases short, with 8 bases between. CDR1 and CDR2 from the germline V gene are LNHDA and SQIVND (reference sequence). This CDR3 contains 13 residues.

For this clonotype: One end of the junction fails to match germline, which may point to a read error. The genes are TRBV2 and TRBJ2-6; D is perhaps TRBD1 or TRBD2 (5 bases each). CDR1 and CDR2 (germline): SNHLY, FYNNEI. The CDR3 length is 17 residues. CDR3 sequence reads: CASSAGTEPSGTNVLTF. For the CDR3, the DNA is TGTGCCAGCAGCGCCGGGACGGAGCCTTCTGGGACCAACGTCCTGACTTTC.

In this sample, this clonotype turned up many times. In nucleotides, the CDR3 is TGCGCCAGCAGCTTGACAGGGGATCAGCCCCAGCATTTT. This encodes CASSLTGDQPQHF. V and J are TRBV5-1 and TRBJ1-5; TRBD1 matches 7 bases. CDR3 length: 13 amino acids. CDR1 is SGHRS, CDR2 YFSETQ, per germline. J lost 5 bases, V lost 1 base, and 0 bases had no gene match.

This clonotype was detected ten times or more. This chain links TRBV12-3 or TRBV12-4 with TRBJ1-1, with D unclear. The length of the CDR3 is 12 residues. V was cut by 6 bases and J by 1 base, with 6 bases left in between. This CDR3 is CASRWSNTEAFF. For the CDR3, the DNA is TGTGCCAGCAGGTGGTCGAACACTGAAGCTTTCTTT.

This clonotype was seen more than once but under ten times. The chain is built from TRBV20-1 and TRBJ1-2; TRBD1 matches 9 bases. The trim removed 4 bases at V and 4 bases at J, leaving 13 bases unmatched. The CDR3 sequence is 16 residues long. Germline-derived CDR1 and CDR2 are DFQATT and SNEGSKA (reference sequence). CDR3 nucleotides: TGCAGTGCTAAAAGACCCCGGGACAGGGTTGGCTATGGCTACACCTTC. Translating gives CSAKRPRDRVGYGYTF.

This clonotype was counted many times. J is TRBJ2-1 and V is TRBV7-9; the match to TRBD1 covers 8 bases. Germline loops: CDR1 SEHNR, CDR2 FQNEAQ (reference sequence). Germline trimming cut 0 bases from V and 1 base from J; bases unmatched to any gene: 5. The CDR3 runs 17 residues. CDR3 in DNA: TGTGCCAGCAGCTTAGCGTTATGGACAGGGTCCTACAATGAGCAGTTCTTC. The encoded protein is CASSLALWTGSYNEQFF. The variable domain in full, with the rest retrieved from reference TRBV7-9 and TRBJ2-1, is DTGVSQNPRHKITKRGQNVTFRCDPISEHNRLYWYRQTLGQGPEFLTYFQNEAQLEKSRLLSDRFSAERPKGSFSTLEIQRTEQGDSAMYLCASSLALWTGSYNEQFFGPGTRLTVL.

CDR3 sequence (DNA): TGTGCCAGCAGTTTACGGGAGGCCAGCAAGCTGACCGGGGAGCTGTTTTTT. Encoded protein: CASSLREASKLTGELFF. This chain joins TRBV28 and TRBJ2-2, with 7 nucleotides matching TRBD2. This CDR3 comprises 17 residues. V gave up 2 bases and J gave up 5 bases; unmatched junction bases: 11. CDR1 and CDR2 (germline): MDHEN, SYDVKM. The whole variable domain, remainder taken from reference TRBV28 and TRBJ2-2, is DVKVTQSSRYLVKRTGEKVFLECVQDMDHENMFWYRQDPGLGLRLIYFSYDVKMKEKGDIPEGYSVSREKKERFSLILESASTNQTSMYLCASSLREASKLTGELFFGEGSRLTVL.

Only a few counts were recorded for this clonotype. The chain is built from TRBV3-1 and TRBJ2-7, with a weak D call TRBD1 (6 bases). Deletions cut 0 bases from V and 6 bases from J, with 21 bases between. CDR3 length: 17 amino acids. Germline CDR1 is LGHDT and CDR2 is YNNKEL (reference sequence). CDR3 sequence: CASSQDPPGAGTGEQYF. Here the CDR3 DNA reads TGTGCCAGCAGCCAAGATCCCCCAGGGGCCGGTACAGGCGAGCAGTACTTC.

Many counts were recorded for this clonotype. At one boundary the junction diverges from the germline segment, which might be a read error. CDR3 amino acids: CASSLAVSSYNEQFF. Here the CDR3 DNA reads TGTGCCAGCAGCTTAGCGGTGAGCTCCTACAATGAGCAGTTCTTC. The chain employs TRBV5-1 and TRBJ2-1, with a weak D call TRBD2 (6 bases). This CDR3 spans 15 amino acids. Germline CDR1 and CDR2: SGHRS and YFSETQ.

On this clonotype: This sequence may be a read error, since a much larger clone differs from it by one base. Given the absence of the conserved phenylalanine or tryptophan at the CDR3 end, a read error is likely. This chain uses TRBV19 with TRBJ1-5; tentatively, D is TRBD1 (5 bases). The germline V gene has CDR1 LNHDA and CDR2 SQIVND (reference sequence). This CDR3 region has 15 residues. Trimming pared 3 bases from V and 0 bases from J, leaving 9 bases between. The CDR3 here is CASSMGPNSNQPQHY. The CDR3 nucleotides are TGTGCCAGTAGTATGGGGCCCAATAGCAATCAGCCCCAGCATTAT.

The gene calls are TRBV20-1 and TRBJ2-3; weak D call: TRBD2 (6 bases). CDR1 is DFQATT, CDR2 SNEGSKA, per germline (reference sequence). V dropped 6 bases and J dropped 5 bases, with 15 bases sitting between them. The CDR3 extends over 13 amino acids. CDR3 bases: TGCAGTGCGCCCAGGGACGGGGGAGATACGCAGTATTTT. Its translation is CSAPRDGGDTQYF.

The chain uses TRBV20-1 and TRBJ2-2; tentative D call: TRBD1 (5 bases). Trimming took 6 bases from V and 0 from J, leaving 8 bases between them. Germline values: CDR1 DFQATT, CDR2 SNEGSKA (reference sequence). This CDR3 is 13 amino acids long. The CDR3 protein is CSAVGPNTGELFF. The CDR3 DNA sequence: TGCAGTGCAGTGGGGCCGAACACCGGGGAGCTGTTTTTT.

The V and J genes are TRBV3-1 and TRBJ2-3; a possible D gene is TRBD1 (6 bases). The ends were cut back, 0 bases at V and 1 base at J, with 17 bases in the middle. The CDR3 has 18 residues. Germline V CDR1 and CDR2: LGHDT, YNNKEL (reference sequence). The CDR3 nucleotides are TGTGCCAGCAGCCAAGACCTGGACAGACCGCCTGGCACAGATACGCAGTATTTT. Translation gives CASSQDLDRPPGTDTQYF.